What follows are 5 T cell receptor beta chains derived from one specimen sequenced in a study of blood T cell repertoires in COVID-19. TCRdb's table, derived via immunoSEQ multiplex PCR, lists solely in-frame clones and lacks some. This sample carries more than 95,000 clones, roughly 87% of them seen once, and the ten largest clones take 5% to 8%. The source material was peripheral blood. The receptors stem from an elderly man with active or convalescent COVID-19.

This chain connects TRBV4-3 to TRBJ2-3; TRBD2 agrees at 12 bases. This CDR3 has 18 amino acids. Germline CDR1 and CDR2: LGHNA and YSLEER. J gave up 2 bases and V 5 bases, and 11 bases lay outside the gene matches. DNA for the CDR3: TGCGCCAGCAGCTCGGCCAGTCTAGCGGGAGGGTACACAGATACGCAGTATTTT. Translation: CASSSASLAGGYTDTQYF.

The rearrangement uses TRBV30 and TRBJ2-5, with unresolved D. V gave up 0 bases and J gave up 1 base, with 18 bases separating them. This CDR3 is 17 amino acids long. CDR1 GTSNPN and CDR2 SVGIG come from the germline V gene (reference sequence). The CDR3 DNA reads TGTGCCTGGAGTGTAATGAAGATAGGAGCGCCCCAAGAGACCCAGTACTTC. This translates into CAWSVMKIGAPQETQYF.

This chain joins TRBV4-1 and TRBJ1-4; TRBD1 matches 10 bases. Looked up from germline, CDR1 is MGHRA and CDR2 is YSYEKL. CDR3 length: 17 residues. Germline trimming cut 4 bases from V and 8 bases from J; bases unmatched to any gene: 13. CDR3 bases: TGCGCCAGCAGCCCCGTCCCGGGACAGGGGCGGTGGGAAAAACTGTTTTTT. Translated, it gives CASSPVPGQGRWEKLFF.

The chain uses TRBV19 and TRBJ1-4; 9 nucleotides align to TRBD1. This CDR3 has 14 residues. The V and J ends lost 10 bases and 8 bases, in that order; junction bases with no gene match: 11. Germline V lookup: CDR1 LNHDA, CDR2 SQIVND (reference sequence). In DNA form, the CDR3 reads TGTGCCACAAACCGGGGACAGGGAGGAGAAAAACTGTTTTTT. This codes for CATNRGQGGEKLFF.

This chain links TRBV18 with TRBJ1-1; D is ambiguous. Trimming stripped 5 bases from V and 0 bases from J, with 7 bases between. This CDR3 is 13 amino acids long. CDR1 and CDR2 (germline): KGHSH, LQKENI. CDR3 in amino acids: CASSEEMNTEAFF. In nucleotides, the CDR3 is TGTGCCAGCTCAGAGGAAATGAACACTGAAGCTTTCTTT.